What follows are 2 T cell receptor beta chains derived from one specimen sequenced in a study of early T cells in non-severe SARS-CoV-2 infection. A single record per CDR3 protein comes from TCRdb applying MiXCR to the 5' RACE reads. The sample comprises about 77,000 distinct CDR3 sequences, more than 9% of which are singletons, and roughly 5% rests with the top ten. The specimen was whole blood. The receptors were sampled from an adult who was a healthcare worker with PCR-confirmed SARS-CoV-2 infection or an uninfected control (not recorded which).

This clonotype has ten or more counts. The V and J genes are TRBV7-2 and TRBJ1-2; the D gene is possibly TRBD1 (5 bases). The CDR3 sequence is 16 residues long. From germline, CDR1 is SGHTA and CDR2 FQGNSA. V gave up 3 bases and J gave up 3 bases, with 17 bases separating them. Written as DNA, the CDR3 is TGTGCCAGCAGCTTTGAGGGCTTGGCGGGGGACTATGGCTACACCTTC. It yields the protein CASSFEGLAGDYGYTF.

In this sample, this clonotype turned up a few times. The genes are TRBV24-1 and TRBJ2-7; possible D gene TRBD2, 5 bases. Trimming removed 3 bases from V and 5 bases from J, with 16 bases in between. The CDR3 totals 15 residues. Germline V gene data show CDR1 as KGHDR and CDR2 as SFDVKD. CDR3 region: CATSDRGTLSDEQYF. For the CDR3, the DNA is TGTGCCACCAGTGATCGGGGTACACTCTCGGACGAGCAGTACTTC.